These 20 T cell receptor beta chains share one sample of origin, sequenced in a study of cytomegalovirus exposure and HLA in healthy donors. PCR used 60 Vbeta primers and 13 Jbeta primers. Only in-frame clones appear in the TCRdb table, and some are missing; sequencing was by immunoSEQ multiplex PCR. The sample lists 60,000 to 90,000 clones, approximately 63% occurring once. The specimen sequenced was PBMCs. These TCRs come from a woman in her forties or fifties in good health and CMV-seropositive.

This rearrangement joins TRBV28 to TRBJ2-7; D gene uncertain. The CDR3 contains 12 residues. The germline V and J ends were trimmed by 5 bases and 3 bases, with 8 bases remaining between them. The germline CDR1 and CDR2 sequences are MDHEN and SYDVKM. The CDR3 spells CASSPPGYEQYF. CDR3 nucleotides: TGTGCCAGCAGTCCACCCGGCTACGAGCAGTACTTC.

The rearrangement joins TRBV5-1 to TRBJ1-2, with TRBD1 matching 8 bases. Per the germline V gene, CDR1 is SGHRS and CDR2 is YFSETQ. The CDR3 length is 14 residues. V lost 2 bases and J lost 8; bases outside the gene matches: 8. CDR3 amino acids: CASSLGQGSEGYTF. DNA of the CDR3: TGCGCCAGCAGCTTAGGACAGGGCTCGGAGGGCTACACCTTC.

The chain joins TRBV7-8 to TRBJ2-7; 7 bases fit TRBD1. J gave up 3 bases and V 4 bases, and 3 bases lay outside the gene matches. Germline CDR1 is SGHVS and CDR2 is FQNEAQ. The CDR3 has 13 residues. The CDR3 DNA reads as TGTGCCAGCAGCTCCAGGACAGGCTACGAGCAGTACTTC. Translated, it gives CASSSRTGYEQYF.

The chain has TRBV6-5 and TRBJ1-6, with 10 bases identical to TRBD1. The V segment lost 6 bases and the J segment 9 bases; nucleotides outside the gene matches: 5. Germline V gene lookup returns CDR1 MNHEY and CDR2 SVGAGI. This CDR3 has 14 residues. CDR3 loop: CASRSGQGSSPLHF. As DNA, the CDR3 is TGTGCCAGCAGGTCGGGACAGGGGAGTTCACCCCTCCACTTT.

The chain has TRBV5-1 and TRBJ2-5, with D tentatively TRBD2 (5 bases). V was cut by 0 bases and J by 1 base, with 10 bases left in between. This CDR3 spans 15 amino acids. CDR1 is SGHRS and CDR2 is YFSETQ in the germline V gene. The DNA for the CDR3 is TGCGCCAGCAGCTTGGTCTCGGGGTCCCAAGAGACCCAGTACTTC. Its translation: CASSLVSGSQETQYF.

This chain links TRBV6-1 with TRBJ1-3; tentatively, D is TRBD1 (6 bases). The germline CDR1 and CDR2 sequences are MNHNS and SASEGT. This CDR3 spans 15 amino acids. Trimming left V 6 bases short and J 0 bases short, with 12 bases between. The CDR3 is CASRATGSSGNTIYF. The CDR3 coding sequence is TGTGCCAGCAGAGCCACAGGGTCCTCTGGAAACACCATATATTTT.

The chain links TRBV5-1 to TRBJ1-2; 10 bases match TRBD1. The CDR3 covers 14 residues. Germline CDR1 reads SGHRS; CDR2 reads YFSETQ. V shed 3 bases and J 8 bases; nucleotides not matched to a gene: 7. Written as DNA, the CDR3 is TGCGCCAGCAGCTATGACAGGGGGCGGGAAGGCTACACCTTC. Amino acids: CASSYDRGREGYTF.

The V gene is TRBV27, the J gene TRBJ2-2; 7 bases agree with TRBD1. CDR3 length: 15 residues. J gave up 4 bases and V 3 bases, and 5 bases lay outside the gene matches. Per the germline V gene, CDR1 is MNHEY and CDR2 is SMNVEV (reference sequence). CDR3 in amino acids: CASSLNRGSTGELFF. CDR3 coding DNA: TGTGCCAGCAGTTTGAACAGGGGTAGCACCGGGGAGCTGTTTTTT.

The gene calls are TRBV4-3 and TRBJ2-1; 11 bases fit TRBD1. With V trimmed by 4 bases and J by 14 bases, 7 bases remained unmatched. This CDR3 is built from 13 residues. CDR1 is LGHNA, CDR2 YSLEER, per germline. The CDR3 bases are TGCGCCAGCAGCCCGACGGACAGGGGGCGCAAGTTCTTC. This codes for CASSPTDRGRKFF.

The chain combines TRBV2 with TRBJ1-5; no clear D. CDR3 size: 14 residues. Deletions cut 7 bases from V and 0 bases from J, with 10 bases between. The germline V gene has CDR1 SNHLY and CDR2 FYNNEI. The CDR3, as DNA: TGTGCCAGCACGGAGACGAATAGCAATCAGCCCCAGCATTTT. Its translation is CASTETNSNQPQHF.

V is TRBV28 and J is TRBJ1-2; D perhaps matches TRBD1 (5 bases). The CDR3 has 14 amino acids. Germline CDR1 is MDHEN and CDR2 is SYDVKM. Between the trimmed V and J ends, which lost 5 bases and 4 bases, there was a span of 14 bases. CDR3 DNA: TGTGCCAGCAGTACCGTAGGGAGGGGCTATGGCTACACCTTC. Translated: CASSTVGRGYGYTF.

This chain links TRBV2 with TRBJ2-3; 12 bases agree with TRBD2. J gave up 1 base and V 7 bases, and 9 bases lay outside the gene matches. The CDR3 contains 17 residues. Germline CDR1 is SNHLY and CDR2 is FYNNEI. In nucleotides, the CDR3 is TGTGCCAGCACACGGACGACTAGCGGGAGAGGCACAGATACGCAGTATTTT. Protein sequence: CASTRTTSGRGTDTQYF. Using reference TRBV2 and TRBJ2-3 for the parts outside the CDR3, the full variable domain is EPEVTQTPSHQVTQMGQEVILRCVPISNHLYFYWYRQILGQKVEFLVSFYNNEISEKSEIFDDQFSVERPDGSNFTLKIRSTKLEDSAMYFCASTRTTSGRGTDTQYFGPGTRLTVL.

A note on this clone: A read error is possible here, since a much larger clone lies one base away. V gene TRBV28 combines with J gene TRBJ2-5, with TRBD2 matching over 12 bases. The DNA end is more similar to TRBJ2-7, so the J call may be wrong. This CDR3 has 18 residues. Germline V CDR1 and CDR2: MDHEN, SYDVKM. In DNA form, the CDR3 reads TGTGCCAGCAGTTCGGTTAACACTAGCGGGGGGAGAGGCTACGAGCAGTACTTC. Translated: CASSSVNTSGGRGYEQYF.

The V and J genes are TRBV5-5 and TRBJ2-1, with 11 bases fitting TRBD2. With 0 bases clipped from V and 7 bases from J, the junction kept 6 bases outside the gene matches. This CDR3 region has 16 residues. The V gene's germline CDR1 is SGHKS and CDR2 YYEKEE (reference sequence). CDR3 coding DNA: TGTGCCAGCAGCTTGGAGTGGGCTAGCGGGAGGAATGAGCAGTTCTTC. This codes for CASSLEWASGRNEQFF.

The V gene is TRBV14, the J gene TRBJ2-1; TRBD2 aligns across 8 bases. CDR1 and CDR2 from the germline V gene are SGHDN and FVKESK. V shed 4 bases, J shed 0 bases, and the junction held 2 bases outside the gene matches. The CDR3 is made up of 15 amino acids. The CDR3 DNA reads as TGTGCCAGCAGCCGACGGGGGGGCTCCTACAATGAGCAGTTCTTC. Its protein is CASSRRGGSYNEQFF.

The chain links TRBV19 to TRBJ1-1; no definite D call. Trimming removed 4 bases at V and 1 base at J, with 7 bases between. Germline values: CDR1 LNHDA, CDR2 SQIVND (reference sequence). CDR3 length: 13 amino acids. CDR3 loop: CASSRRENTEAFF. The CDR3 DNA is TGTGCCAGTAGTAGAAGAGAGAACACTGAAGCTTTCTTT.

The chain couples TRBV27 to TRBJ1-2; D ambiguous. Germline CDR1 and CDR2: MNHEY and SMNVEV (reference sequence). V was pared by 0 bases and J by 4 bases, with 12 bases between. There are 15 residues in the CDR3. CDR3: CASSLSRQAGYGYTF. CDR3 sequence (DNA): TGTGCCAGCAGTTTATCGCGGCAGGCGGGCTATGGCTACACCTTC.

The rearrangement uses TRBV4-2 and TRBJ2-3; tentatively, D is TRBD2 (6 bases). Germline V gene sequence: CDR1 LGHNA, CDR2 YNFKEQ. With 4 bases removed from V and 0 bases from J, the gap between germline ends came to 14 bases. The CDR3 consists of 16 residues. CDR3 sequence reads: CASSRTGSGSTDTQYF. The CDR3 DNA reads TGTGCCAGCAGCCGCACGGGTAGCGGTAGCACAGATACGCAGTATTTT.

The V gene is TRBV7-2, the J gene TRBJ1-5; tentatively, D is TRBD1 (6 bases). CDR3 size: 13 residues. Trimming pared 4 bases from V and 7 bases from J, leaving 11 bases between. Germline assignment: CDR1 SGHTA and CDR2 FQGNSA. The CDR3 DNA sequence: TGTGCCAGCAGCTCACAGGGTCGCCAGCCCCAGCATTTT. Its protein product is CASSSQGRQPQHF. Full variable domain (rest looked up from reference TRBV7-2 and TRBJ1-5): GAGVSQSPSNKVTEKGKDVELRCDPISGHTALYWYRQSLGQGLEFLIYFQGNSAPDKSGLPSDRFSAERTGGSVSTLTIQRTQQEDSAVYLCASSSQGRQPQHFGDGTRLSIL.

The chain joins TRBV19 to TRBJ2-1, with TRBD2 matching 13 bases. V dropped 8 bases and J dropped 1; count of bases not matched to a gene: 8. CDR1 and CDR2 (germline): LNHDA, SQIVND (reference sequence). CDR3 length equals 17 residues. The DNA for the CDR3 is TGTGCCAGTCGACGGACTAGCGGGAGTTTGTCCTACAATGAGCAGTTCTTC. Translated, it gives CASRRTSGSLSYNEQFF. Looking up the rest from reference TRBV19 and TRBJ2-1 gives the full variable domain: DGGITQSPKYLFRKEGQNVTLSCEQNLNHDAMYWYRQDPGQGLRLIYYSQIVNDFQKGDIAEGYSVSREKKESFPLTVTSAQKNPTAFYLCASRRTSGSLSYNEQFFGPGTRLTVL.